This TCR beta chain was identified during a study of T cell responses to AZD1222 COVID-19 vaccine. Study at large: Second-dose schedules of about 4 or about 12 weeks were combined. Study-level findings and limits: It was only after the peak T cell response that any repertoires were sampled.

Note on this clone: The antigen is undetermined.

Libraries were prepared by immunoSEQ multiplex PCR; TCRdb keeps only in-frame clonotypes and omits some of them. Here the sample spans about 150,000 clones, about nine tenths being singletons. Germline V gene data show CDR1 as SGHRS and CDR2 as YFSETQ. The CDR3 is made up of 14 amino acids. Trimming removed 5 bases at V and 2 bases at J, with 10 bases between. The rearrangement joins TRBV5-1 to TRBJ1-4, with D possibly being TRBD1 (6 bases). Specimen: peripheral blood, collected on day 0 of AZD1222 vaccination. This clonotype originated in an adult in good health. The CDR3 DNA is TGCGCCAGCAGTGAAAGGGGGACTAATGAAAAACTGTTTTTT. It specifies CASSERGTNEKLFF.